This T cell receptor beta chain was sequenced in a study of breast tumors, draining lymph nodes, adjacent tissues. Points from the study as a whole: Data only fit, rather than demonstrated, lymph node origin of most tumor T cells. The data were judged consistent with most tumor T cells coming from lymph node and expanding in tumor.

The lymph nodes were axillary draining lymph nodes from breast cancer patients. Via MiXCR, TCRdb re-called the multiplex PCR reads, giving one row per CDR3 protein. Among about 130,000 distinct CDR3 sequences listed, under 25% were seen once. This clonotype was detected many times. What it binds is not known. The V gene lost 3 bases and the J gene lost 5 bases, with 11 bases spanning the gap. The CDR3 is 13 amino acids. The V gene's germline CDR1 is DFQATT and CDR2 SNEGSKA (reference sequence). The chain is built from TRBV20-1 and TRBJ1-5; D uncertain. Sequenced sample: axillary lymph node tissue. This clonotype was obtained from a female donor with breast cancer. Some clones in this sample may be carry-over from other donors' samples. The CDR3: CSASLGTDQPQHF. The CDR3, as DNA: TGCAGTGCTAGTCTGGGCACCGATCAGCCCCAGCATTTT.